These 22 T cell receptor beta chains were all obtained from the same sample, sequenced in a study of technical replicates of blood from a handful of donors. TCRdb's copy holds only in-frame clones and misses some; the assay was immunoSEQ multiplex PCR. The sample has some 8,000 clones, under 90% seen once. Sequenced: PBMCs. The receptor set was obtained from a human donor in good health.

V is TRBV18 and J is TRBJ2-3; the D is unclear. The CDR3 spans 13 residues. Trimming left V 6 bases short and J 4 bases short, with 11 bases between. Germline loops: CDR1 KGHSH, CDR2 LQKENI. The CDR3 region has the DNA TGTGCCAGCTCTATGGGCGAAGCAGATACGCAGTATTTT. Its protein is CASSMGEADTQYF.

This clone appeared a few times. The V and J genes are TRBV27 and TRBJ1-1, with a weak D call TRBD1 (5 bases). The length of the CDR3 is 12 residues. The germline V gene encodes CDR1 MNHEY and CDR2 SMNVEV (reference sequence). Trimming shortened V by 1 base and J by 11 bases, and 11 bases separated the two germline ends. The DNA for the CDR3 is TGTGCCAGCAGTTTATGGGGGGGTCCCGCTTTCTTT. It is translated as CASSLWGGPAFF.

The chain links TRBV4-1 to TRBJ1-2; TRBD1 agrees at 12 bases. The CDR3 extends over 18 amino acids. J lost 8 bases, V lost 0 bases, and 13 bases had no gene match. Germline V CDR1 and CDR2: MGHRA, YSYEKL. The CDR3 nucleotides read TGCGCCAGCAGCCAAGATCCCTCCGGGACAGGGGGCGCGGGGGGCTACACCTTC. Its protein product is CASSQDPSGTGGAGGYTF.

The V and J genes are TRBV4-1 and TRBJ2-5; 11 bases match TRBD2. The trim removed 7 bases at V and 5 bases at J, leaving 9 bases unmatched. Germline assignment: CDR1 MGHRA and CDR2 YSYEKL. This CDR3 is built from 15 residues. DNA for the CDR3: TGCGCCAGCAACATAGCGGGAGGGCCTGGGGAGACCCAGTACTTC. Residues: CASNIAGGPGETQYF.

The DNA of the CDR3 is TGCGCCAGCAGCTTGTCCAGTGGGCAAGTAGGAAGGGGGGAGCTGTTTTTT. This encodes CASSLSSGQVGRGELFF. V gene TRBV5-1 combines with J gene TRBJ2-2; D is ambiguous. Trimming cost V 1 base and J 8 bases, with 21 bases left between them. The CDR3 contains 17 residues. Germline V gene lookup returns CDR1 SGHRS and CDR2 YFSETQ.

The CDR3 DNA reads TGTGCCATCAGTGAGGGACAGGACTCTGGAAACACCATATATTTT. This sequence encodes CAISEGQDSGNTIYF. V gene TRBV10-3 combines with J gene TRBJ1-3; 7 positions match TRBD1. Per germline, CDR1 ENHRY and CDR2 SYGVKD. This CDR3 region has 15 residues. J gave up 0 bases and V 2 bases, and 1 base lay outside the gene matches.

The DNA of the CDR3 is TGTGCCAGCAGTGAAGTAGGAACAGGAAATTATGGCTACACCTTC. This codes for CASSEVGTGNYGYTF. The chain has TRBV25-1 and TRBJ1-2, with a weak D call TRBD1 (5 bases). In germline, CDR1 is MGHDK, CDR2 SYGVNS. V lost 2 bases and J 5 bases, leaving 15 bases between the germline ends. This CDR3 is built from 15 residues.

The chain couples TRBV6-5 to TRBJ1-1; D unclear. V was clipped by 7 bases and J by 4 bases, with 7 bases between them. The CDR3 is made up of 11 amino acids. The germline gives CDR1 MNHEY, CDR2 SVGAGI. The CDR3: CASIPRTEAFF. The DNA for the CDR3 is TGTGCCAGCATCCCCCGCACTGAAGCTTTCTTT.

The CDR3 DNA is TGTGCCAGCAGTTTAGGTAGTAAGCAGTACTTC. Its protein product is CASSLGSKQYF. This rearrangement joins TRBV28 to TRBJ2-7; no clear D gene. Germline V lookup: CDR1 MDHEN, CDR2 SYDVKM. Trimming pared 2 bases from V and 8 bases from J, leaving 7 bases between. This CDR3 has 11 residues.

V gene TRBV2 combines with J gene TRBJ2-7; D possibly corresponds to TRBD2 (6 bases). In germline, CDR1 is SNHLY, CDR2 FYNNEI. The CDR3 runs 15 residues. V was shortened by 2 bases and J by 7 bases, with 18 bases between the two germline ends. The CDR3 here is CASSEFDSPGEEQYF. CDR3 DNA sequence: TGTGCCAGCAGTGAATTTGACAGCCCGGGGGAGGAGCAGTACTTC.

The gene calls are TRBV6-1 and TRBJ2-3; 11 bases match TRBD1. The CDR3 extends over 16 amino acids. V lost 0 bases and J lost 4; bases outside the gene matches: 3. CDR1 is MNHNS and CDR2 is SASEGT in the germline V gene. The CDR3 protein is CASSEAPGQGADTQYF. CDR3 DNA: TGTGCCAGCAGTGAAGCGCCGGGACAGGGGGCAGATACGCAGTATTTT.

The chain combines TRBV19 with TRBJ1-2, with unresolved D. CDR1 is LNHDA and CDR2 is SQIVND in the germline V gene (reference sequence). The CDR3 is made up of 15 amino acids. V shed 10 bases and J shed 4 bases, with 22 bases lying between them. DNA of the CDR3: TGTGCCACCCTTCGGGAATCGAGTAGCATCTATGGCTACACCTTC. It encodes CATLRESSSIYGYTF.

The J gene is TRBJ2-7, the V gene TRBV2, with 8 bases aligning to TRBD2. CDR3 length: 14 residues. The ends lost 7 bases at V and 1 base at J; junction bases unmatched: 6. Germline CDR1 is SNHLY and CDR2 is FYNNEI. This CDR3 is CASTGAGASYEQYF. The DNA for the CDR3 is TGTGCCAGCACCGGAGCGGGAGCTTCCTACGAGCAGTACTTC.

The rearrangement links TRBV28 to TRBJ1-2; weak D call: TRBD1 (6 bases). This CDR3 has 13 residues. Germline V CDR1 and CDR2: MDHEN, SYDVKM. The germline V and J ends were trimmed by 2 bases and 6 bases, with 10 bases remaining between them. The CDR3, as DNA: TGTGCCAGCAGTTTAAACAGGGCCCATGGCTACACCTTC. Its protein is CASSLNRAHGYTF.

This clone was seen just once. The CDR3 sequence is CATTGVQETQYF. The CDR3 region has the DNA TGTGCCACCACGGGGGTTCAAGAGACCCAGTACTTC. J is TRBJ2-5 and V is TRBV7-9, with a possible D match to TRBD2 (6 bases). V shed 10 bases and J shed 2 bases, with 11 bases lying between them. CDR1 SEHNR and CDR2 FQNEAQ come from the germline V gene (reference sequence). The CDR3 consists of 12 residues.

This chain joins TRBV30 and TRBJ2-1; 7 bases match TRBD2. The CDR3 spans 15 residues. The V gene end was trimmed by 2 bases and the J gene end by 4 bases; junction bases not matched to a gene: 8. The germline gives CDR1 GTSNPN, CDR2 SVGIG (reference sequence). The CDR3 is CAWSRGAGRYNEQFF. The CDR3 coding sequence is TGTGCCTGGAGTAGAGGAGCGGGACGTTACAATGAGCAGTTCTTC.

The chain couples TRBV28 to TRBJ1-3, with 8 bases identical to TRBD1. Germline V gene sequence: CDR1 MDHEN, CDR2 SYDVKM. The CDR3 is 15 residues long. Trimming cost V 5 bases and J 2 bases; bases outside gene matches: 5. As DNA, the CDR3 is TGTGCCAGCAGTCTCTCGACAGGGGCTGGAAACACCATATATTTT. The encoded protein is CASSLSTGAGNTIYF.

This clone was seen a handful of times. J is TRBJ1-5 and V is TRBV28, with 7 bases fitting TRBD1. The CDR3 contains 14 residues. V trimming: 6 bases; J trimming: 7 bases; junction bases outside the gene matches: 9. From germline, CDR1 is MDHEN and CDR2 SYDVKM. The CDR3 sequence: CASSDREEVQPQHF. Written as DNA, the CDR3 is TGTGCCAGCAGCGACAGGGAGGAGGTACAGCCCCAGCATTTT.

Comments on this clone: Mismatch with germline at one junction end may stem from a read error. The chain recombines TRBV5-1 with TRBJ1-2; D gene unclear. Germline V lookup: CDR1 SGHRS, CDR2 YFSETQ. This CDR3 has 15 amino acids. CDR3 sequence (DNA): TGCGCCAGCATCTTGGACCCGGGGTCGAACTATGGCTACACCTTC. Its translation: CASILDPGSNYGYTF. Using reference TRBV5-1 and TRBJ1-2 for the parts outside the CDR3, the full variable domain is KAGVTQTPRYLIKTRGQQVTLSCSPISGHRSVSWYQQTPGQGLQFLFEYFSETQRNKGNFPGRFSGRQFSNSRSEMNVSTLELGDSALYLCASILDPGSNYGYTFGSGTRLTVV.

V gene TRBV19 combines with J gene TRBJ1-2; TRBD1 matches at 8 bases. V dropped 11 bases and J dropped 4; count of bases not matched to a gene: 9. CDR1 LNHDA and CDR2 SQIVND come from the germline V gene (reference sequence). This CDR3 has 13 residues. DNA of the CDR3: TGTGCCGTCCAGCCAGGGGGCGGCTATGGCTACACCTTC. Protein: CAVQPGGGYGYTF.

This clone was seen a single time. The genes are TRBV27 and TRBJ1-2; a possible D gene is TRBD1 (6 bases). V dropped 5 bases and J dropped 8 bases, with 21 bases sitting between them. The CDR3 is 15 amino acids. CDR1 is MNHEY and CDR2 is SMNVEV in the germline V gene (reference sequence). The CDR3 is CASSHHREPLRGYTF. CDR3 DNA: TGTGCCAGCAGTCATCACAGGGAGCCTCTGAGAGGCTACACCTTC.

The chain combines TRBV11-3 with TRBJ2-7, with D maybe TRBD1 (6 bases). The CDR3 length is 14 residues. The germline V gene encodes CDR1 SGHNT and CDR2 YENEEA. The V gene lost 1 base and the J gene lost 2 bases, with 9 bases spanning the gap. CDR3 coding DNA: TGTGCCAGCAGCTTAGGGGACACCCCCTACGAGCAGTACTTC. Amino acids: CASSLGDTPYEQYF.